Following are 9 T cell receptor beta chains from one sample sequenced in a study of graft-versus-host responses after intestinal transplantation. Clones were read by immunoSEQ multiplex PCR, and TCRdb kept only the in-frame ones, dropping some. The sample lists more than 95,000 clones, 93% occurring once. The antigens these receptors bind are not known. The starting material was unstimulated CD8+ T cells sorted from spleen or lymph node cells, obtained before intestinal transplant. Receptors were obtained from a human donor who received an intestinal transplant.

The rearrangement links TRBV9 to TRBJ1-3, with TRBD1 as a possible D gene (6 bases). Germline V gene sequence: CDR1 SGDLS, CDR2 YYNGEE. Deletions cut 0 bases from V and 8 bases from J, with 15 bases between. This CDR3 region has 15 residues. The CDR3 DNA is TGTGCCAGCAGCGTAGGACAGGAGCTCTGGGACACCATATATTTT. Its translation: CASSVGQELWDTIYF.

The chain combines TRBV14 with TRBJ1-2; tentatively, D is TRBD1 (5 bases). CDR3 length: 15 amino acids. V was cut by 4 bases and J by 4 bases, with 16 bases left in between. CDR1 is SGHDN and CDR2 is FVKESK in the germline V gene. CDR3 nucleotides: TGTGCCAGCAGCCCCACAATAACGGGGACCTATGGCTACACCTTC. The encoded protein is CASSPTITGTYGYTF.

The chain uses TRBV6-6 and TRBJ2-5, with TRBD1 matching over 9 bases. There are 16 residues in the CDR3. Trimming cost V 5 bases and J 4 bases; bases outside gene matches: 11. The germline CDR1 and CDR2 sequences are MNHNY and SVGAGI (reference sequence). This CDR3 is CASSTWTGDNSETQYF. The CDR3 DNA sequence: TGTGCCAGCAGTACCTGGACAGGGGATAACTCAGAGACCCAGTACTTC.

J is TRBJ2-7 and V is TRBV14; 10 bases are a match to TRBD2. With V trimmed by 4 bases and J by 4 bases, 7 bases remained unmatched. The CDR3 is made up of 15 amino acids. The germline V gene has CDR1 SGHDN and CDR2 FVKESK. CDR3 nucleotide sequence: TGTGCCAGCAGCCTACTAGCGGGGACTGCGTACGAGCAGTACTTC. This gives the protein CASSLLAGTAYEQYF.

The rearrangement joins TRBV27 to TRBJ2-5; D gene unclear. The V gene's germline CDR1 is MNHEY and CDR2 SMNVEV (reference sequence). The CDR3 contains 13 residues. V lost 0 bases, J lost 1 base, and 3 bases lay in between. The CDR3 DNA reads TGTGCCAGCAGTTTATCTCCCCAAGAGACCCAGTACTTC. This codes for CASSLSPQETQYF.

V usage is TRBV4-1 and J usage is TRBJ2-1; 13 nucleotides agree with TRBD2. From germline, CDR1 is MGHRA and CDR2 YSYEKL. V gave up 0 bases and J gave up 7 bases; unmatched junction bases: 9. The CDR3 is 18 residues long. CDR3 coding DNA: TGCGCCAGCAGCCAAGATAATGTCGGACTAGCGGGGGCGAATGAGCAGTTCTTC. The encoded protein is CASSQDNVGLAGANEQFF.

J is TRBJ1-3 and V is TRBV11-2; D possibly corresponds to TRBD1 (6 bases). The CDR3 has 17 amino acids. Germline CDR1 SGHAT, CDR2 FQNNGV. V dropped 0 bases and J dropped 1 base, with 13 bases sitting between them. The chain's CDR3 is CASSLDLRGASGNTIYF. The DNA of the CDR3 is TGTGCCAGCAGCTTAGATCTTCGGGGGGCTTCTGGAAACACCATATATTTT. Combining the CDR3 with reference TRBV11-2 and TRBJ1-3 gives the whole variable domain EAGVAQSPRYKIIEKRQSVAFWCNPISGHATLYWYQQILGQGPKLLIQFQNNGVVDDSQLPKDRFSAERLKGVDSTLKIQPAKLEDSAVYLCASSLDLRGASGNTIYFGEGSWLTVV.

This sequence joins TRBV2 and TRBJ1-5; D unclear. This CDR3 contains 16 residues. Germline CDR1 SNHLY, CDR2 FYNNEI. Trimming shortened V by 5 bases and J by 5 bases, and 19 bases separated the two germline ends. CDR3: CASSPTLAFGDQPQHF. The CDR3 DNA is TGTGCCAGCAGTCCCACTCTCGCCTTCGGAGATCAGCCCCAGCATTTT.

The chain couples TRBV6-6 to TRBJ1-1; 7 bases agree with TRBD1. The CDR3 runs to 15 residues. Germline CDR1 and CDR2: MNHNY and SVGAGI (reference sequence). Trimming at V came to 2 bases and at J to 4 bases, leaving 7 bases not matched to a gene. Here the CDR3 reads CASSYGTGAFTEAFF. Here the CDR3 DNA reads TGTGCCAGCAGTTACGGAACAGGGGCGTTCACTGAAGCTTTCTTT.